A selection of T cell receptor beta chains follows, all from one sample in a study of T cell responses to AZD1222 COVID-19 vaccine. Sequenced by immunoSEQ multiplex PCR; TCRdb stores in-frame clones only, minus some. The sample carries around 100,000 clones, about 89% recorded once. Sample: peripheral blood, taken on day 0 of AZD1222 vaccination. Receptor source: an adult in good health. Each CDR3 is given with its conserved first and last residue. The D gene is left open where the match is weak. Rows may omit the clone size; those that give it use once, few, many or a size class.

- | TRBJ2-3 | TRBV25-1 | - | TGTGCCAGCAGTGAAGCAGATACGCAGTATTTT | CASSEADTQYF
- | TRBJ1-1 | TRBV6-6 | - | TGTGCCAGCAGTTCCTTCGACAGGCTAACTGAAGCTTTCTTT | CASSSFDRLTEAFF
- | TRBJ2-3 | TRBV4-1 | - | TGCGCCAGCAGCCAAGATCGGCAGGGTAGCACAGATACGCAGTATTTT | CASSQDRQGSTDTQYF
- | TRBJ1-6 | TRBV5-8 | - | TGTGCCAGCAGCTTGTGGGACAAGAATTCACCCCTCCACTTT | CASSLWDKNSPLHF
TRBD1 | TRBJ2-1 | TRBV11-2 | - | TGTGCCAGCAGCGCGAGGGACAGGGTCTTATCCGACAATGAGCAGTTCTTC | CASSARDRVLSDNEQFF
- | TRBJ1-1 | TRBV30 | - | TGTGCCTGGACCCGGGGGGTCGGCACTGAAGCTTTCTTT | CAWTRGVGTEAFF
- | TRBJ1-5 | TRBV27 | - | TGTGCCAGCAGTTTATCGATGGGCAGGCGGAGCAATCAGCCCCAGCATTTT | CASSLSMGRRSNQPQHF
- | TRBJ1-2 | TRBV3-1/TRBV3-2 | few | TGTGCCAGCAGCCAAGTACCCTCTCGGGGGGGCTTCGGCGGCTACACCTTC | CASSQVPSRGGFGGYTF
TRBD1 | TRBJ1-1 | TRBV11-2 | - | TGTGCCAGCAGCTTCGGGACAGTGAACACTGAAGCTTTCTTT | CASSFGTVNTEAFF
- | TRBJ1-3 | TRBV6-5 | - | TGTGCCAGCACCCCGACGGTAGGAAACACCATATATTTT | CASTPTVGNTIYF
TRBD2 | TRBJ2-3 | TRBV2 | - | TGTGCCAGCAGATTGACTAGCGGGAGAGTTACGCAGTATTTT | CASRLTSGRVTQYF
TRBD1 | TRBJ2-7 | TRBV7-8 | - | TGTGCCAGCAGCTTAGCGCGGGACAGGCAACACGAGCAGTACTTC | CASSLARDRQHEQYF
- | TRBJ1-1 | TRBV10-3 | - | TGTGCCATCAGTGTCAGGCTGGGTGAAGAAGCTTTCTTT | CAISVRLGEEAFF
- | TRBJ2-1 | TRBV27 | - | TGTGCCAGCAGTTTAGTAGGGAATTTATTCGATGAGCAGTTCTTC | CASSLVGNLFDEQFF
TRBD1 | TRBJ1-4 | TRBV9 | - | TGTGCCAGCAGCCCGACAGGGACAACTAATGAAAAACTGTTTTTT | CASSPTGTTNEKLFF
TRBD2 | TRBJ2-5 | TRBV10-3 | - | TGTGCCATCAGTGAGGGCGGGAGCGGGACCCAGTACTTC | CAISEGGSGTQYF
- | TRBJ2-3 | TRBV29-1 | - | TGCAGCGGAGGGTGGGGGCTCCCCTACACAGATACGCAGTATTTT | CSGGWGLPYTDTQYF
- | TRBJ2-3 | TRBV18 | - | TGTGCCAGCTCTGGTGGCACAGATACGCAGTATTTT | CASSGGTDTQYF
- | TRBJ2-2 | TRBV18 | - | TGTGCCAGCTCACAACAGGGTGGCGCCGGGGAGCTGTTTTTT | CASSQQGGAGELFF
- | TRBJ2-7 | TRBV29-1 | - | TGCAGCGTGAGGGGAGGACTCGACAACTCCTACGAGCAGTACTTC | CSVRGGLDNSYEQYF
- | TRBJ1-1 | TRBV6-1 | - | TGTGCCAGCAGTGACCCCTGGTACAGGGATGCTTTCTTT | CASSDPWYRDAFF
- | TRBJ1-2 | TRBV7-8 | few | TGTGCCAGCAGCTTAAATTCCGGGTACGGCTACACCTTC | CASSLNSGYGYTF
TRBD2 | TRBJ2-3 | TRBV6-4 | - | TGTGCCAGCAGGGGACTACCCGGTGATACGCAGTATTTT | CASRGLPGDTQYF
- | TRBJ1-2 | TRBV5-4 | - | TGTGCCAGCAGCCCGGATATTTACAGTAACTATGGCTACACCTTC | CASSPDIYSNYGYTF
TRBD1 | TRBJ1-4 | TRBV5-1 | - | TGCGCCAGCAGCTTGGAAATAGGGGGCGGTGAAAAACTGTTTTTT | CASSLEIGGGEKLFF
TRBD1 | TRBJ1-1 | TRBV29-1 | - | TGCAGCGGACAGGGGGCAACTGAAGCTTTCTTT | CSGQGATEAFF
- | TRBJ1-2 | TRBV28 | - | TGTGCCAGCAGTTTAAAAGGGTTGAACTATGGCTACACCTTC | CASSLKGLNYGYTF
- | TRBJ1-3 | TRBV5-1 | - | TGCGCCAGCAGCCTAGACTCTGGAAACACCATATATTTT | CASSLDSGNTIYF
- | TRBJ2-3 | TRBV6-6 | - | TGTGCCACCGGGCAAGGAGATACGCAGTATTTT | CATGQGDTQYF
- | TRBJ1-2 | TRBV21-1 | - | TGTGCCAGCAGCAGAACGGACAGGAAGCCTAACTATGGCTACACCTTC | CASSRTDRKPNYGYTF
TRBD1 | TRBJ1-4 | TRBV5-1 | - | TGCGCCAGCAGCGGACAGGGGCAGGCTAATGAAAAACTGTTTTTT | CASSGQGQANEKLFF
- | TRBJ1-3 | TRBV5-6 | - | TGTGCCAGCAGCTTGCGGGGACGGACGGCTATACACTCTGGAAACACCATATATTTT | CASSLRGRTAIHSGNTIYF
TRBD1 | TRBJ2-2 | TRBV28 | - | TGTGCCAGCAGTAGACAGGGGCTCGGCACCGGGGAGCTGTTTTTT | CASSRQGLGTGELFF
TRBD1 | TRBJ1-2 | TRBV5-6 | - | TGTGCCAGCAGCCGACGGACAGGGTGGGCCTATGGCTACACCTTC | CASSRRTGWAYGYTF
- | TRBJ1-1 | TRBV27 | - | TGTGCCAGCAGCCCTTTTTGGAAGACAATGAACACTGAAGCTTTCTTT | CASSPFWKTMNTEAFF
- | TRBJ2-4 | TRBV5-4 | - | TGTGCCAGCAGCTCCCTTCACAGAAACATTCAGTACTTC | CASSSLHRNIQYF
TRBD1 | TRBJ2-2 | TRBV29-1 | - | TGCAGCGTTGAGGGACAGGAGTTCACCGGGGAGCTGTTTTTT | CSVEGQEFTGELFF
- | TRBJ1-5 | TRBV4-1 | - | TGCGCCAGCAGCCAAGATCTGGGTAGCGGTCAGCCCCAGCATTTT | CASSQDLGSGQPQHF
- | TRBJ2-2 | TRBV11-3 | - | TGTGCCAGCAGCCGCGACCACGGAGGGCAGAACACCGGGGAGCTGTTTTTT | CASSRDHGGQNTGELFF
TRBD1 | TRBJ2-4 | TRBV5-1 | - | TGCGCCAGCAATCCGGGACAGGGGAACATTCAGTACTTC | CASNPGQGNIQYF
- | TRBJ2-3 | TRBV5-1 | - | TGCGCCAGCAGCTTGGTAGAGGGTGAAGATACGCAGTATTTT | CASSLVEGEDTQYF
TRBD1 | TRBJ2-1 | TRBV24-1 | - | TGTGCCACCAGTGATGGACAGGGTTGGTACAATGAGCAGTTCTTC | CATSDGQGWYNEQFF
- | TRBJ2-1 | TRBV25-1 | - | TGTGCCAGCAGTGAATTGGAGGGCAATGAGCAGTTCTTC | CASSELEGNEQFF
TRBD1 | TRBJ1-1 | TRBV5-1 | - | TGCGCCAGCAGCGGGACAGACCAGACTGAAGCTTTCTTT | CASSGTDQTEAFF
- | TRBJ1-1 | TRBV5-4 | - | TGTGCCAGCAGCGTCCAGGGTAACACTGAAGCTTTCTTT | CASSVQGNTEAFF
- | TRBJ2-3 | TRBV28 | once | TGTGCCAGCAGGGCAACCCTAGATACGCAGTATTTT | CASRATLDTQYF
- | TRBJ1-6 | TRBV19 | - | TGTGCCAGTAGTATAGGGAAAGGGAGTGGTAATTCACCCCTCCACTTT | CASSIGKGSGNSPLHF
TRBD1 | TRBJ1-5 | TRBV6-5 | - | TGTGCCAGCAGCCTAACGGGACAGAACCATCAGCCCCAGCATTTT | CASSLTGQNHQPQHF
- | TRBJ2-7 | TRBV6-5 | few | TGTGCCAGCAGTTACTCAGGGGGACCGACCGAGCAGTACTTC | CASSYSGGPTEQYF
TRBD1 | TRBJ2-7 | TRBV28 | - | TGTGCCAGCGGGACAGGTGGGCGGTACGAGCAGTACTTC | CASGTGGRYEQYF